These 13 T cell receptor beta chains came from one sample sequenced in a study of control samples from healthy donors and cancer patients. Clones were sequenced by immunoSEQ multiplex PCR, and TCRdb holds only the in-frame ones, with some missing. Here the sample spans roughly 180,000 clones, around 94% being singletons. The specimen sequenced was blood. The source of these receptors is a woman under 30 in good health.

For the CDR3, the DNA is TGTGCCAGCAGTCTGAGGACAGGGAAGGCTTTCTTT. Protein: CASSLRTGKAFF. The J gene is TRBJ1-1, the V gene TRBV28; TRBD1 aligns across 8 bases. Germline loops: CDR1 MDHEN, CDR2 SYDVKM. Unmatched junction bases numbered 7, after V lost 5 bases and J lost 11 bases. This CDR3 comprises 12 residues.

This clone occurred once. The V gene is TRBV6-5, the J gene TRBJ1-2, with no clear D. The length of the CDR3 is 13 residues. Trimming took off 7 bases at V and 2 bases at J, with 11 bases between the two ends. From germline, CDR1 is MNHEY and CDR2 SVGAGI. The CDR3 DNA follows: TGTGCCAGCATTAGAGACCAGAACTATGGCTACACCTTC. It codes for CASIRDQNYGYTF.

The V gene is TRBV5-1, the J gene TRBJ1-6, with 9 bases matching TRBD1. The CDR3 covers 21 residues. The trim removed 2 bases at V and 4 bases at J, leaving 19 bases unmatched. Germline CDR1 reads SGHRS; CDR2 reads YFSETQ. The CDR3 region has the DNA TGCGCCAGCAGCTTCCTACCCATTATGTTACAGGGGGCCCCTTATAATTCACCCCTCCACTTT. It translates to CASSFLPIMLQGAPYNSPLHF.

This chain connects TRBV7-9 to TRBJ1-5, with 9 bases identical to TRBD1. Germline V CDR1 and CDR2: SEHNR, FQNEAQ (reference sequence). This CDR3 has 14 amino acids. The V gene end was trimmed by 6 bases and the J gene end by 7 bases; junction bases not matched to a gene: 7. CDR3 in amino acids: CASSQGTGNQPQHF. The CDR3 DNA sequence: TGTGCCAGCAGTCAAGGGACAGGGAACCAGCCCCAGCATTTT.

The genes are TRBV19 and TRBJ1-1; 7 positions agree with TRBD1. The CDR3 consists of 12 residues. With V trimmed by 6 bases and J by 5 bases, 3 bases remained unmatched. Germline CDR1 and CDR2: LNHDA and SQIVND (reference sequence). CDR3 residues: CASSDRETEAFF. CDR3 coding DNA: TGTGCCAGTAGCGACAGGGAGACTGAAGCTTTCTTT. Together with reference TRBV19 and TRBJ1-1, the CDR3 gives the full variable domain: DGGITQSPKYLFRKEGQNVTLSCEQNLNHDAMYWYRQDPGQGLRLIYYSQIVNDFQKGDIAEGYSVSREKKESFPLTVTSAQKNPTAFYLCASSDRETEAFFGQGTRLTVV.

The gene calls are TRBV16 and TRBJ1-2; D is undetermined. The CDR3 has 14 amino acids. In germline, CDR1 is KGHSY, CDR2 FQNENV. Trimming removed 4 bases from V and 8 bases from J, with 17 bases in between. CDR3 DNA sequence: TGTGCCAGCAGCCGGCTTGGTATGTGGCAAGGCTACACCTTC. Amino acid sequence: CASSRLGMWQGYTF.

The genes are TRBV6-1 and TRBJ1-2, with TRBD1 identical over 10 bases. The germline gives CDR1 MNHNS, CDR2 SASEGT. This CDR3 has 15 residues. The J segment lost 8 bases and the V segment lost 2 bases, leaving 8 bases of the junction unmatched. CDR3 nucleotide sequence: TGTGCCAGCAGTGAAAGGGGGACAGGGGCGGGCGGCTACACCTTC. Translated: CASSERGTGAGGYTF.

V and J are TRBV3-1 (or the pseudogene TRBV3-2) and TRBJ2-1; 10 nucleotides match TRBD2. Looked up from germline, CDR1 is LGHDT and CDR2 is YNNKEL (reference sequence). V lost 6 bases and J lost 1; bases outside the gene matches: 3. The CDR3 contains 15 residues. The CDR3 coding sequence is TGTGCCAGCAGATCTAGCGGGAGATCCTACAATGAGCAGTTCTTC. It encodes CASRSSGRSYNEQFF.

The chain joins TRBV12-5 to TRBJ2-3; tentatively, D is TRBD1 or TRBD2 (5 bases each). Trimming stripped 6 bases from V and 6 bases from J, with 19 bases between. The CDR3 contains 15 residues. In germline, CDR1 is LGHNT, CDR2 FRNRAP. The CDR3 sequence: CASGRGSGPTDTQYF. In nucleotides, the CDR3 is TGTGCTAGTGGGAGGGGTTCAGGGCCGACGGATACGCAGTATTTT.

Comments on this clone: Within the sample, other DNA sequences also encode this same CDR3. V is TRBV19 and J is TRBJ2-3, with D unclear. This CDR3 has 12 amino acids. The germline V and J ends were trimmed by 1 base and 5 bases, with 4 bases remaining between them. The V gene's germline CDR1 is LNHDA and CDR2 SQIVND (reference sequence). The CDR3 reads CASSIVGDTQYF. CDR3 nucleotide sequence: TGTGCCAGTAGTATAGTGGGAGATACGCAGTATTTT.

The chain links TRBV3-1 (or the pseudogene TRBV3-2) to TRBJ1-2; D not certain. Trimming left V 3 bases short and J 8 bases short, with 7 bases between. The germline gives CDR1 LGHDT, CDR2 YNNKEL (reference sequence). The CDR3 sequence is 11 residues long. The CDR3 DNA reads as TGTGCCAGCAGCCATGGGGTAGGCTACACCTTC. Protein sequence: CASSHGVGYTF.

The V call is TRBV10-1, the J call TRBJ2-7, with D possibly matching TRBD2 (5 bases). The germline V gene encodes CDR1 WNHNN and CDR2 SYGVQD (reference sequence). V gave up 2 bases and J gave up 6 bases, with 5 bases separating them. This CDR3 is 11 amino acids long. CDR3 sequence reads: CASSEGGEQYF. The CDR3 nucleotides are TGCGCCAGCAGTGAGGGAGGCGAGCAGTACTTC.

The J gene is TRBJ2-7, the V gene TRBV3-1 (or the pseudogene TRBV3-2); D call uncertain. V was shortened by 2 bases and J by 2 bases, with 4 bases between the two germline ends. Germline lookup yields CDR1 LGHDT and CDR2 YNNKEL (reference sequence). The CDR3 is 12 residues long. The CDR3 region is CASSQTPYEQYF. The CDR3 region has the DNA TGTGCCAGCAGCCAAACCCCCTACGAGCAGTACTTC.